This T cell receptor (beta chain) was retrieved from a study of blood T cell repertoires in COVID-19. Study context: PBMCs, B-cell-depleted T cells, or T cells provided the cDNA or gDNA that made up the material.

Those who participated ranged in age from roughly 18 to 100 years and resided in 20 to 30 US areas. In assigning cohorts, the study relied on participant-reported clinical history. In the original workflow: Reference gene primer amplification gave estimated nucleated cell counts. Profiling relied on immunoSEQ multiplex PCR, and the TCRdb table lists in-frame clones only, not all of them. The V and J calls and the clone size are those of that table, but D and trimming were determined from the DNA. Of a few hundred thousand clones listed, 70% to 90% are singletons. The CDR3 length is 15 residues. Germline V gene data show CDR1 as LNHDA and CDR2 as SQIVND (reference sequence). Between the trimmed V and J ends, which lost 5 bases and 2 bases, there was a span of 15 bases.

The sample taken for sequencing was PBMCs or T cells enriched from blood (not recorded which). The receptor's source is a woman aged 30 to 39 who had recovered from COVID-19. The chain combines TRBV19 with TRBJ1-2; D not resolved. The CDR3 bases are TGTGCCAGTAGTCCCAGCCATTGGGCGAACTATGGCTACACCTTC. Translating gives CASSPSHWANYGYTF.